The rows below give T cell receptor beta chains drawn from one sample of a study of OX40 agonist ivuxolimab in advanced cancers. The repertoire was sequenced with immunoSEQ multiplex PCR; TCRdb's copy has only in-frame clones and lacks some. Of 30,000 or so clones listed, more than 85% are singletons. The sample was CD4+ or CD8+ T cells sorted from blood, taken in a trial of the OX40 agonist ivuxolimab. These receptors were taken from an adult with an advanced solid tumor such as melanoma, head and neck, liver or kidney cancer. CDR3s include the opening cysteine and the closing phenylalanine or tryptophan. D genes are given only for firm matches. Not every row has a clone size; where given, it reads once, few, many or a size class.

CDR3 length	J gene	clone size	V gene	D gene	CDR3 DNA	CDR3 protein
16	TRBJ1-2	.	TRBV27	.	TGTGCCAGCAGTTTATCTAGAACGGGGCAGGGGAATGGCTACACCTTC	CASSLSRTGQGNGYTF
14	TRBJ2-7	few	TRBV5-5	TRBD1	TGTGCCAGCAGCACCGGGACAGGGTCTCGGGAGCAGTACTTC	CASSTGTGSREQYF
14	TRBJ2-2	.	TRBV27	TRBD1	TGTGCCAGCAGTTTGGGGACAGGCACCGGGGAGCTGTTTTTT	CASSLGTGTGELFF
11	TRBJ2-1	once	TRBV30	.	TGTGCCTGGATGGGGGCCAATGAGCAGTTCTTC	CAWMGANEQFF
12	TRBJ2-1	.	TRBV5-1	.	TGCGCCAGCCGGGCAGGAGGAAATGAGCAGTTCTTC	CASRAGGNEQFF
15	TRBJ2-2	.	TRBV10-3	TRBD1	TGTGCCATCAGCGGACCTCAGGGGGTGACCGGGGAGCTGTTTTTT	CAISGPQGVTGELFF
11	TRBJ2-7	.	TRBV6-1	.	TGTGCCAGCAGGGACTACTACGAGCAGTACTTC	CASRDYYEQYF
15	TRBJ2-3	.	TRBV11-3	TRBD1	TGTGCCAGCAGCTTTAGGTCAGGGGGCGCGGATACGCAGTATTTT	CASSFRSGGADTQYF
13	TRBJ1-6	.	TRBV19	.	TGTGCCAGTAGTATATCGGAGGTGGCACCCCTCCACTTT	CASSISEVAPLHF
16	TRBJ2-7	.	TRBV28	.	TGTGCCAGCAGTACGCACCCCCGGGACACATCCTACGAGCAGTACTTC	CASSTHPRDTSYEQYF
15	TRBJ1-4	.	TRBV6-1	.	TGTGCCAGCAGTGAAGTGATGCAGTTTTATGAAAAACTGTTTTTT	CASSEVMQFYEKLFF
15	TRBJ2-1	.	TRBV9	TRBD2	TGTGCCAGCAGCGTAACGGGACTAGCGGACAATGAGCAGTTCTTC	CASSVTGLADNEQFF
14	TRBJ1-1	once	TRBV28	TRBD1	TGTGCCAGCAGTTTATCAGGGACAGGGGCCGGGGCTTTCTTT	CASSLSGTGAGAFF
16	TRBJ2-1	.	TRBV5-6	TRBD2	TGTGCCAGCAGCTTGGCACTAGCGGGAAACTACAATGAGCAGTTCTTC	CASSLALAGNYNEQFF
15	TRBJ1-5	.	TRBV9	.	TGTGCCAGCAGCGTAGGCAGCCAGCGGGGTCAGCCCCAGCATTTT	CASSVGSQRGQPQHF
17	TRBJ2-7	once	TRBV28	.	TGTGCCAGCAGTTTACCCCCAGGAGGGTTGCGTTCCTACGAGCAGTACTTC	CASSLPPGGLRSYEQYF